The clone carrying this T cell receptor beta chain occurred a few times. Its specificity is unknown. TCRdb redid the calling of the RACE reads with MiXCR, one entry per CDR3 protein. This sample has fewer than 150,000 distinct CDR3 sequences; 13% occur once, and the top ten carry approximately 3%. This entry is derived from a study of human T cells and chemical hapten exposure. General observations from the study: TCRs at high frequency, those above 1 in 1000, did not change with DPC sensitization.

Described time point: pre-sensitization, week 0. Sample treatment: therapeutic diphenylcyclopropenone sensitization with weekly scalp DPC. CDR3 length: 15 residues. Germline CDR1 is SGHTA and CDR2 is FQGNSA. V was pared by 2 bases and J by 3 bases, with 7 bases of the junction left unmatched. The J gene is TRBJ2-7, the V gene TRBV7-2; 7 nucleotides agree with TRBD1. The TCR originated in a woman between 18 and 29 years old with alopecia areata. Some clones in this sample may be carry-over from other donors' samples. The input for sequencing was whole blood, taken in connection with sensitization to the hapten diphenylcyclopropenone (DPC). The CDR3 coding sequence is TGTGCCAGCAGCTTATCAGGGGGAAACAGCTACGAGCAGTACTTC. This encodes CASSLSGGNSYEQYF. Full variable domain (remainder filled in from reference TRBV7-2 and TRBJ2-7): GAGVSQSPSNKVTEKGKDVELRCDPISGHTALYWYRQSLGQGLEFLIYFQGNSAPDKSGLPSDRFSAERTGGSVSTLTIQRTQQEDSAVYLCASSLSGGNSYEQYFGPGTRLTVT.